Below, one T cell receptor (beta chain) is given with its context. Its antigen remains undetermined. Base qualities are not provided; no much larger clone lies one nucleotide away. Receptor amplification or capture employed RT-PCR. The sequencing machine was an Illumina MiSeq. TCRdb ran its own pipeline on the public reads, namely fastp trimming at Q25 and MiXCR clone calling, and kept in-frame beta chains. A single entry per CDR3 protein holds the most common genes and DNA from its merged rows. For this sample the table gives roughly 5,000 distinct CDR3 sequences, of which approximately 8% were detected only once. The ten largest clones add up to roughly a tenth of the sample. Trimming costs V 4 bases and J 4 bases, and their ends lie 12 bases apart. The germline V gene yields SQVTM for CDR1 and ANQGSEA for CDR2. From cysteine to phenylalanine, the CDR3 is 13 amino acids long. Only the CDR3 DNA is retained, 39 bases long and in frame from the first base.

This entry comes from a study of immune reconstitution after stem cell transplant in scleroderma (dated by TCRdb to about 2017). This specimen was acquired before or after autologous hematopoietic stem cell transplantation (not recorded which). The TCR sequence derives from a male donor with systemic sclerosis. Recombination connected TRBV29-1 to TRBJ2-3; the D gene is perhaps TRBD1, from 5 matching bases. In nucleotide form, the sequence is TGCAGCGTTGCCCCAGGGCTGGCAGATACGCAGTATTTT. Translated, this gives CSVAPGLADTQYF.